Listed below are T cell receptor beta chains from one sample, sequenced in a study of T cell repertoires in cytomegalovirus infection. These receptors lack a known antigen. TCRdb re-called the reads with MiXCR, one entry per CDR3 protein. Found here are just under 500,000 distinct CDR3 sequences, around a third of them singletons; the top ten hold roughly a sixth. The starting material was cultured PBMCs, obtained from culture after CMV antigen stimulation. These receptors were obtained from a human donor in good health (CMV status not recorded). Some clones in this sample may be carry-over from other donors' samples. CDR3s include the opening cysteine and the closing phenylalanine or tryptophan. A D gene is named only where the DNA matches it firmly. Clone size is given for some rows only: seen once, a few or many times, or a class if the clone is expanded.

d_call	v_call	clone_size	j_call	cdr3_length	cdr3_nt	cdr3_aa
.	TRBV6-2/TRBV6-3	.	TRBJ1-5	13	TGTGCCAGCAGTTTTAATTCCAGGCAGCCCCAGCATTTT	CASSFNSRQPQHF
.	TRBV20-1	.	TRBJ2-7	14	TGCAGTGCACCCCCAAAAGGGGGGCCCTACGAGCAGTACTTC	CSAPPKGGPYEQYF
.	TRBV12-3/TRBV12-4	.	TRBJ2-1	13	TGTGCCGGCAGTCCCCTCAGTTACAATGAGCAGTTCTTC	CAGSPLSYNEQFF
.	TRBV4-3	.	TRBJ1-2	14	TGCGCCAGCAGCCAAGAGTTAGCTAACTATGGCTACACCTTC	CASSQELANYGYTF
.	TRBV4-1	few	TRBJ2-5	16	TGCGCCAGCAGTCTGGGGGGCAGCTTGTCGGAAGAGACCCAGTACTTC	CASSLGGSLSEETQYF
TRBD2	TRBV7-2	.	TRBJ2-3	14	TGTGCAAGCGGCCTTAGCGGGGGCACAGATACGCAGTATTTT	CASGLSGGTDTQYF
TRBD1	TRBV7-3	.	TRBJ2-3	14	TGTGCCAGCAGCCCCACCGGGACAGGGGATACGCAGTATTTT	CASSPTGTGDTQYF
TRBD1	TRBV7-2	many	TRBJ1-2	13	TGTGCCAGCAGCTCGGGACAGACCTATGGCTACACCTTC	CASSSGQTYGYTF
.	TRBV6-2/TRBV6-3	.	TRBJ2-4	11	TGTGCCAGCAGCCGCCTCGACATTCAGTACTTC	CASSRLDIQYF
TRBD1	TRBV4-1	.	TRBJ1-4	15	TGTGCCAGCAGCCAAGTAGACAGGGATGGACGGGAACTGTTTTTT	CASSQVDRDGRELFF
TRBD2	TRBV9	.	TRBJ2-1	15	TGTGCCAGCAGCGGGACTAGCGGGAGCCACAATGAGCAGTTCTTC	CASSGTSGSHNEQFF
.	TRBV6-2/TRBV6-3	.	TRBJ1-2	16	TGTGCCAGCAGTTACTCGAAGTATTGGACAATTTATGGCTACACCTTC	CASSYSKYWTIYGYTF
TRBD2	TRBV6-8	few	TRBJ2-3	15	TGTGCCAGCAGAGGAGCGGGAATTCGCACAGATACGCAGTATTTT	CASRGAGIRTDTQYF
.	TRBV7-9	few	TRBJ1-2	15	TGTGCCAGCAGCTTAAGAGTTTCCGGGGAGAATGGCTACACCTTC	CASSLRVSGENGYTF
.	TRBV20-1	.	TRBJ2-2	12	TGCAGTTCAACAGCGAACACCGGGGAGCTGTTTTTT	CSSTANTGELFF
.	TRBV6-5	few	TRBJ1-4	13	TGTGCCAGCAGCCAAGGGCGGACAGAAAAACTGTTTTTT	CASSQGRTEKLFF
.	TRBV6-1	.	TRBJ2-3	14	TGTGCCAGCAGTGAAGCTACTGTCCGGTATACGCAGTATTTT	CASSEATVRYTQYF
.	TRBV7-2	few	TRBJ2-2	13	TGTGCCAGCAGCTTAGAACAGGGCGGGGAGCTGTTTTTT	CASSLEQGGELFF
.	TRBV7-2	.	TRBJ1-5	14	TGTGCCAGCAGCTTAGGGGGAGGGTCAGTACCCCAGCATTTT	CASSLGGGSVPQHF
.	TRBV7-2	many	TRBJ1-5	15	TGTGCCAGCAGCTTAAGGGGAGGTAGTACGCAGCCCCAGCATTTT	CASSLRGGSTQPQHF
.	TRBV5-6	.	TRBJ2-2	16	TGTGCCAGCAGCCGCCGCGTAGGGCGGTACACCGGGGAGCTGTTTTTT	CASSRRVGRYTGELFF
.	TRBV6-2/TRBV6-3	once	TRBJ2-3	13	TGTGCCAGCAGTAATGCTGACTCAGATACGCAGTATTTT	CASSNADSDTQYF
.	TRBV24-1	.	TRBJ1-4	14	TGTGCCACCAGTGACGGGGATATGGGTGAAAAACTGTTTTTT	CATSDGDMGEKLFF
.	TRBV12-3/TRBV12-4	many	TRBJ1-1	13	TGTGCCAGCAGTTACCAGAAGTCCACTGAAGCTTTCTTT	CASSYQKSTEAFF
.	TRBV9	.	TRBJ2-7	16	TGTGCCAGCAGCCGGGGGGCGGACAGACAGCTCTACGAGCAGTACTTC	CASSRGADRQLYEQYF
.	TRBV13	.	TRBJ1-1	13	TGCGCCAGCAGCTTGGTTTCCAGGGTGGAAGCTTTCTTT	CASSLVSRVEAFF
.	TRBV27	.	TRBJ2-7	14	TGTGCCAGCAGTCTCCTGGACGGAGCCTACGAGCAGTACTTC	CASSLLDGAYEQYF
.	TRBV28	few	TRBJ2-7	15	TGTGCCAGCAGTCCCCTCGGAGGGGAGAAGCGCGAGCAGTACTTC	CASSPLGGEKREQYF
.	TRBV4-3	.	TRBJ1-5	16	TGCGCCAGCAGCCAAGATGCACGGGATAGCAATCAGCCCCAGCATTTT	CASSQDARDSNQPQHF
.	TRBV11-2	.	TRBJ2-2	14	TGTGCCAGCAGCCCAGGGGTTAACACCGGGGAGCTGTTTTTT	CASSPGVNTGELFF
.	TRBV11-2	few	TRBJ1-1	16	TGTGCCAGCAGCTTAATTGTGGGGCGGGCGAACACTGAAGCTTTCTTT	CASSLIVGRANTEAFF
.	TRBV6-2/TRBV6-3	.	TRBJ2-1	11	TGTGCCAGCAGCGTAGGGGGGAGGCAGTTCTTC	CASSVGGRQFF
TRBD1	TRBV27	.	TRBJ2-6	19	TGTGCCAGCAGTCCCTGGGACAGGGAGCCCTCTGCCGGGGCCAACGTCCTGACTTTC	CASSPWDREPSAGANVLTF
.	TRBV10-3	.	TRBJ1-1	15	TGTGCCATCAGGCGCCAGGGCGGGGGGAACACTGAAGCTTTCTTT	CAIRRQGGGNTEAFF
.	TRBV19	.	TRBJ2-3	16	TGTGCCAGTAGTGCACCGGGACGCGGATTAACAGATACGCAGTATTTT	CASSAPGRGLTDTQYF
.	TRBV9	.	TRBJ2-6	18	TGTGCCAGCAGCGTAGGAGGGGGGTCGATCTCTGGGGCCAACGTCCTGACTTTC	CASSVGGGSISGANVLTF
TRBD1	TRBV7-6	few	TRBJ2-7	14	TGTGCCAGCAGCTTAGCGGGACAGGGGAGCGAGCAGTACTTC	CASSLAGQGSEQYF
.	TRBV5-8	few	TRBJ1-3	17	TGTGCCAGCAGCTTGTTTTTGACAGCGGACTCTGGAAACACCATATATTTT	CASSLFLTADSGNTIYF
.	TRBV12-3/TRBV12-4	.	TRBJ1-4	16	TGTGCCAGCAGTTTAGTGGCCGCTACTTCTAATGAAAAACTGTTTTTT	CASSLVAATSNEKLFF
TRBD1	TRBV19	.	TRBJ1-6	14	TGTGCCAGTATTGGCAGGGGGTATAATTCACCCCTCCACTTT	CASIGRGYNSPLHF
.	TRBV9	few	TRBJ2-6	14	TGTGCCAGCAGCGTGGTAGTCGGGGCCAACGTCCTGACTTTC	CASSVVVGANVLTF
.	TRBV27	few	TRBJ1-3	14	TGTGCCAGCAGGGCAGAGAGCTCTGGAAACACCATATATTTT	CASRAESSGNTIYF
TRBD2	TRBV28	few	TRBJ2-1	16	TGTGCCAGCTTCCCTAGCGGGAGTTACACCTACAATGAGCAGTTCTTC	CASFPSGSYTYNEQFF
.	TRBV5-3	.	TRBJ2-7	16	TGTGCCAGCAGACCAGATCTGGCTTCCTACTCCTACGAGCAGTACTTC	CASRPDLASYSYEQYF
.	TRBV27	.	TRBJ1-2	14	TGTGCCAGCAGCCGAGGCAGCCCTAACTATGGCTACACCTTC	CASSRGSPNYGYTF
TRBD1	TRBV27	.	TRBJ2-2	13	TGTGCCAGCGGGACAGGGGGCATTGGGGAGCTGTTTTTT	CASGTGGIGELFF
.	TRBV12-3/TRBV12-4	.	TRBJ1-2	13	TGTGCCAGCAGTTCTTGGACTAACTATGGCTACACCTTC	CASSSWTNYGYTF
.	TRBV19	few	TRBJ2-1	17	TGTGCCAGTAGTCCACCAGGAGGTACCAATGAGGCCAATGAGCAGTTCTTC	CASSPPGGTNEANEQFF
.	TRBV7-2	few	TRBJ1-6	15	TGTGCCAGCAGCTTAAGCGTTGGGGGCAATTCACCCCTCCACTTT	CASSLSVGGNSPLHF
TRBD2	TRBV12-3/TRBV12-4	.	TRBJ2-1	14	TGTGCCAGCAGTTTGACTAGCGCGGTGGATGAGCAGTTCTTC	CASSLTSAVDEQFF
TRBD1	TRBV30	.	TRBJ1-6	14	TGTGCCTGGAGTGGAGACAGGGGAACTTCACCCCTCCACTTT	CAWSGDRGTSPLHF
TRBD1	TRBV4-3	.	TRBJ2-3	17	TGCGCCAGCAGCCAAGATTTTACAGGGGGCTTCCGAGATACGCAGTATTTT	CASSQDFTGGFRDTQYF
.	TRBV5-4	.	TRBJ2-5	16	TGTGCCAGCAGCTTGGGAGGGGGTAGCGGACAAGAGACCCAGTACTTC	CASSLGGGSGQETQYF
.	TRBV3-1	.	TRBJ2-2	15	TGTGCCAGCAGCCAAGCCGGGAGGAACACCGGGGAGCTGTTTTTT	CASSQAGRNTGELFF